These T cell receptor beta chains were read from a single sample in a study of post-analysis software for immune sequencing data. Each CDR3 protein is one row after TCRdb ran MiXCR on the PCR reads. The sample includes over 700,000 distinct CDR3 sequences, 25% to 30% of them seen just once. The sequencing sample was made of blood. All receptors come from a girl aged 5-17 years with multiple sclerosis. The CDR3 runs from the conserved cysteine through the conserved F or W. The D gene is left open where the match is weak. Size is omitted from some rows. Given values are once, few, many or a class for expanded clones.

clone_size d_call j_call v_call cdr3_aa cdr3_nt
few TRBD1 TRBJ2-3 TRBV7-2 CASSRPRTGLADTQYF TGTGCCAGCAGCCGCCCCAGGACAGGGTTAGCAGATACGCAGTATTTT
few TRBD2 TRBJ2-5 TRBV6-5 CASRLGLAGVRQYF TGTGCCAGCAGGCTGGGACTAGCGGGGGTCCGGCAGTACTTC
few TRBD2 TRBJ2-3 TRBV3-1 CASSPLGGSSIDTQYF TGTGCCAGCAGCCCTCTGGGCGGGAGTAGTATAGATACGCAGTATTTT
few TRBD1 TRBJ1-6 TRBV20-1 CSARDPDREILPLHF TGCAGTGCTAGAGACCCCGACAGGGAAATTTTGCCCCTCCACTTT
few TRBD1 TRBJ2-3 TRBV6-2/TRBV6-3 CASSPEGASDTQYF TGTGCCAGCAGCCCAGAGGGGGCGTCAGATACGCAGTATTTT
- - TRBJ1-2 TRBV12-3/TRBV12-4 CASSLTARAGKDGYTF TGTGCCAGCAGCTTGACCGCCCGTGCGGGGAAGGATGGCTACACCTTC
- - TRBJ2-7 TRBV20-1 CSAYEPAWPPYEQYF TGCAGTGCTTACGAGCCGGCTTGGCCCCCCTACGAGCAGTACTTC
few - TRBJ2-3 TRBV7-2 CASSSGAFTDTQYF TGTGCCAGCAGCTCCGGGGCCTTCACAGATACGCAGTATTTT
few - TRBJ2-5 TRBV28 CASSFVSSGRETQYF TGTGCCAGCAGTTTTGTGTCTTCGGGGAGAGAGACCCAGTACTTC
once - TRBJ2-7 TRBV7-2 CASSFGSGGDNEQYF TGTGCCAGCAGCTTCGGAAGCGGAGGGGACAATGAGCAGTACTTC
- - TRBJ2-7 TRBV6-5 CASSSFSGSYEQYF TGTGCCAGCAGCTCCTTTTCGGGGTCCTACGAGCAGTACTTC
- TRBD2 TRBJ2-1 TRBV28 CASSNRVVAGANEQFF TGTGCCAGCAGCAACAGGGTTGTAGCGGGAGCCAATGAGCAGTTCTTC
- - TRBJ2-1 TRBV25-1 CASSDSVWGQNEQFF TGTGCCAGCAGTGACAGTGTGTGGGGGCAGAATGAGCAGTTCTTC
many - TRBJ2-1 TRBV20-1 CSATSGTVNEQFF TGCAGTGCTACCAGCGGAACTGTCAATGAGCAGTTCTTC
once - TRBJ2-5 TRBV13 CASSPPRGGETQYF TGTGCCAGCAGCCCGCCAAGAGGCGGGGAGACCCAGTACTTC
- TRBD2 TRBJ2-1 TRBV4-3 CTSSRDHLAGYNEQFF TGCACCAGCAGCCGGGACCACCTAGCGGGATACAATGAGCAGTTCTTC
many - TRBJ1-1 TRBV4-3 CASSQGVNTEAFF TGCGCCAGCAGCCAAGGGGTAAACACTGAAGCTTTCTTT
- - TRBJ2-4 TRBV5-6 CANSDRGPLNIQYF TGTGCCAACAGCGACCGGGGCCCGTTGAACATTCAGTACTTC
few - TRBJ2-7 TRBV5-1 CASSLVSGVGNEQYF TGCGCCAGCAGCTTGGTATCCGGGGTTGGAAACGAGCAGTACTTC
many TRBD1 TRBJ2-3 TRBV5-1 CASSLDRGRTDTQYF TGCGCCAGCAGCTTGGACAGGGGTCGCACAGATACGCAGTATTTT
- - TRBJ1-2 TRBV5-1 CASTRGTGYTF TGCGCCAGCACAAGGGGCACCGGCTACACCTTC
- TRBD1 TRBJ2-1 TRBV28 CASSLGGTGPYNEQFF TGTGCCAGCAGTTTAGGGGGGACAGGCCCCTACAATGAGCAGTTCTTC
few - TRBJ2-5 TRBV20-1 CSWQVGQETQYF TGCAGTTGGCAGGTCGGACAAGAGACCCAGTACTTC
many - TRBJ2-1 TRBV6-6 CASSYSRDSQFF TGTGCCAGCAGTTACTCGAGGGACTCACAGTTCTTC
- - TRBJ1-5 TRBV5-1 CASSFLPGSNQPQHF TGCGCCAGCAGCTTCTTGCCGGGGAGCAATCAGCCCCAGCATTTT
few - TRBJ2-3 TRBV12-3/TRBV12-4 CASRPIVTSDAQYF TGTGCCAGCAGACCCATAGTAACATCAGATGCGCAGTATTTT
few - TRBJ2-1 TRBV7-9 CASSRTEQFF TGTGCCAGCAGCCGGACTGAGCAGTTCTTC
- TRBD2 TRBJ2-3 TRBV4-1 CASSQVSGGAVDTQYF TGCGCCAGCAGCCAAGTGAGCGGGGGGGCTGTAGATACGCAGTATTTT
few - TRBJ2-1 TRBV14 CASSQVWTYNEQFF TGTGCCAGCAGCCAAGTTTGGACCTACAATGAGCAGTTCTTC
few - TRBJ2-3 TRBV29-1 CSVSRTGRADTQYF TGCAGCGTTTCTCGGACAGGGAGGGCAGATACGCAGTATTTT
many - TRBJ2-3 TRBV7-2 CASSVRVGDTQYF TGTGCCAGCAGCGTCCGAGTGGGTGATACGCAGTATTTT
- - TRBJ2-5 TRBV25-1 CASRPPRPTQETQYF TGTGCCAGCAGGCCGCCGCGGCCGACGCAAGAGACCCAGTACTTC
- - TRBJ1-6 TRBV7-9 CASSLEGVSPLHF TGTGCCAGCAGCCTCGAGGGAGTATCACCCCTCCACTTT
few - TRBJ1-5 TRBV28 CATRRSVYNQPQHF TGTGCCACCCGCAGGTCCGTTTACAATCAGCCCCAGCATTTT
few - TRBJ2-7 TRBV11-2 CASSLGQGPRYEQYF TGTGCCAGCAGCTTAGGGCAGGGGCCACGGTACGAGCAGTACTTC
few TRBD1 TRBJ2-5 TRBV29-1 CSVEPGQGETQYF TGCAGCGTCGAACCGGGACAGGGTGAGACCCAGTACTTC
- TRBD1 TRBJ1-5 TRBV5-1 CASSLGRGRHQPQHF TGCGCCAGCAGCTTGGGCAGGGGGAGGCATCAGCCCCAGCATTTT
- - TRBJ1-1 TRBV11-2 CASRTGGQGTEAFF TGTGCCAGCAGGACGGGGGGGCAAGGGACTGAAGCTTTCTTT
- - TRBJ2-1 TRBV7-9 CASSYGGRGEQFF TGTGCCAGCAGCTATGGGGGGCGGGGTGAGCAGTTCTTC
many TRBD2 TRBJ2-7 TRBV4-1 CASSGGGYEQYF TGCGCCAGCTCCGGGGGGGGCTACGAGCAGTACTTC
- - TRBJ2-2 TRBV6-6 CASSYAGGTGELFF TGTGCCAGCAGTTACGCTGGGGGGACCGGGGAGCTGTTTTTT
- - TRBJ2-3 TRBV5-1 CASSPGRTWGGDTQYF TGCGCCAGCAGCCCGGGGAGGACCTGGGGTGGAGATACGCAGTATTTT
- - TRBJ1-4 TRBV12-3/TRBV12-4 CASSTRSEKLFF TGTGCCAGCAGCACGAGGAGCGAAAAACTGTTTTTT
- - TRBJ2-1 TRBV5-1 CASSTRGETGGREQFF TGCGCCAGCAGCACCAGGGGGGAAACGGGAGGTCGTGAGCAGTTCTTC